Many counts were recorded for the clone carrying this TCR beta chain. The sample is drawn from a study of T cells in Graves' hyperthyroidism and ophthalmopathy. CDR3 length equals 13 residues. V lost 6 bases and J 2 bases, leaving 8 bases between the germline ends. RNA transcripts gave rise to amplified TCR beta CDR3 regions. During a first-round RT-PCR of the TCR CDR3, the HTBI primer set was used. TCRdb re-called the multiplex PCR reads through MiXCR, storing one row per CDR3 protein. Of fewer than 300,000 distinct CDR3 sequences listed, roughly 15% are singletons. J is TRBJ1-5 and V is TRBV12-3 or TRBV12-4, with D perhaps TRBD1 (5 bases). The clonotype comes from a woman in her forties or fifties with Graves' hyperthyroidism that later progressed to Graves' ophthalmopathy. The sample taken for sequencing was blood. CDR3 DNA: TGTGCCAGCAGGCTAGGGGGCAATCAGCCCCAGCATTTT. Its protein is CASRLGGNQPQHF.